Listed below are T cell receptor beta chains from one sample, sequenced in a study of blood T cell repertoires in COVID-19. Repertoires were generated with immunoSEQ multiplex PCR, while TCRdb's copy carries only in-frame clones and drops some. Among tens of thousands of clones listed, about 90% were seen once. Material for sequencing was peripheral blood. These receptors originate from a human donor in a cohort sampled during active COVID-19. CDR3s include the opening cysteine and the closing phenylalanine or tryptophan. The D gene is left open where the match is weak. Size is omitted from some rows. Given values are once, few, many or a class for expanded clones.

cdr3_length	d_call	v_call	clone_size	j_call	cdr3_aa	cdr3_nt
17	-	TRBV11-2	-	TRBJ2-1	CASSPRKYRGGDNEQFF	TGTGCCAGCAGCCCGAGGAAATACAGAGGGGGAGACAATGAGCAGTTCTTC
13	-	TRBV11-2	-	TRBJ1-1	CASSLALNTEAFF	TGTGCCAGCAGCTTAGCATTGAACACTGAAGCTTTCTTT
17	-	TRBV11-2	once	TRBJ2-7	CASSLIFSDAGKGEQYF	TGTGCCAGCAGCTTAATTTTTTCCGATGCGGGGAAAGGCGAGCAGTACTTC
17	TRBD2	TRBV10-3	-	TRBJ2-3	CAISEGASGGSTDTQYF	TGTGCCATCAGTGAAGGGGCTAGCGGGGGGAGCACAGATACGCAGTATTTT
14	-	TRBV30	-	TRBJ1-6	CAWSVGPRGSPLHF	TGTGCCTGGAGTGTAGGCCCCCGCGGTTCACCCCTCCACTTT
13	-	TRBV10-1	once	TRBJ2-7	CASAGGFVDEQYF	TGCGCCAGTGCTGGGGGGTTCGTCGACGAGCAGTACTTC
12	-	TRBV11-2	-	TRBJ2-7	CASSEGGGEQYF	TGTGCCAGCAGTGAGGGGGGGGGCGAGCAGTACTTC
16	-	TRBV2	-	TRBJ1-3	CASSQNRVVSGNTIYF	TGTGCCAGCAGTCAAAACCGGGTGGTCTCTGGAAACACCATATATTTT
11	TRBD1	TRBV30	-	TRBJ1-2	CAWSAGGGYTF	TGTGCCTGGAGTGCAGGGGGTGGCTACACCTTC
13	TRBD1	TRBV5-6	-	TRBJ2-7	CASSVITGAEQYF	TGTGCCAGCAGCGTCATCACAGGGGCCGAGCAGTACTTC
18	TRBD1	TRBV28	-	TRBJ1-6	CASSSAGGAGSYNSPLHF	TGTGCCAGCAGTTCTGCAGGGGGTGCCGGCTCCTATAATTCACCCCTCCACTTT
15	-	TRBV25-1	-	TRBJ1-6	CASSETGSYNSPLHF	TGTGCCAGCAGTGAAACGGGGTCCTATAATTCACCCCTCCACTTT
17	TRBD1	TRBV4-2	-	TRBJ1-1	CASSQEPYSTGGPEAFF	TGTGCCAGCAGCCAAGAGCCCTACTCAACAGGGGGCCCGGAAGCTTTCTTT
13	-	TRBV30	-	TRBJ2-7	CAWRFPGTYEQYF	TGTGCCTGGAGATTTCCGGGGACCTACGAGCAGTACTTC
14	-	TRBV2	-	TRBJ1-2	CASIPTDSNYGYTF	TGTGCCAGCATTCCGACAGACTCTAACTATGGCTACACCTTC
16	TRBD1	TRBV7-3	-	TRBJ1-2	CASSLNKGQTSDGYTF	TGTGCCAGCAGCTTAAACAAGGGACAGACCTCGGATGGCTACACCTTC
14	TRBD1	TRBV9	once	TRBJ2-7	CASSEGDRVNEQYF	TGTGCCAGCAGCGAAGGGGACAGGGTAAACGAGCAGTACTTC
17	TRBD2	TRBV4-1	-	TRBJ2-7	CASSQEGGLAISYEQYF	TGCGCCAGCAGCCAAGAAGGGGGACTAGCAATTTCGTACGAGCAGTACTTC
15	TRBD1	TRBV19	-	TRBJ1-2	CASRKPQGAPYGYTF	TGTGCCAGTAGAAAACCGCAGGGGGCCCCCTATGGCTACACCTTC
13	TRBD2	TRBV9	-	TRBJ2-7	CASSGFGEGEQYF	TGTGCCAGCAGCGGGTTCGGGGAGGGGGAGCAGTACTTC
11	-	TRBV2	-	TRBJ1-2	CATLRRDGYTF	TGTGCCACACTCCGCAGGGATGGCTACACCTTC
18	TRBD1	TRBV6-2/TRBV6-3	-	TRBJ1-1	CASSYLLGQGAGNTEAFF	TGTGCCAGCAGTTACCTCCTTGGACAGGGGGCGGGTAATACTGAAGCTTTCTTT
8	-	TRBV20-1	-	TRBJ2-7	CSASEQYF	TGCAGTGCGTCGGAGCAGTACTTC
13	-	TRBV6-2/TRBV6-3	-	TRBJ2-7	CASSYQASYEQYF	TGTGCCAGCAGTTACCAGGCATCCTACGAGCAGTACTTC
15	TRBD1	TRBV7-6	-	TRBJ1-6	CASSLKTGGNSPLHF	TGTGCCAGCAGCCTTAAGACAGGGGGCAATTCACCCCTCCACTTT
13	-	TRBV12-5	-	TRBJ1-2	CASGYVEAVGYTF	TGTGCTAGTGGTTATGTCGAGGCGGTTGGCTACACCTTC
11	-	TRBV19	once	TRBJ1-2	CASFEEKGYTF	TGTGCCAGTTTCGAGGAGAAGGGCTACACCTTC
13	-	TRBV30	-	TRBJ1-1	CAFFGHLNTEAFF	TGTGCCTTCTTCGGACACTTGAACACTGAAGCTTTCTTT
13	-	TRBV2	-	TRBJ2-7	CASSEYGSYEQYF	TGTGCCAGCAGTGAGTACGGCTCCTACGAGCAGTACTTC
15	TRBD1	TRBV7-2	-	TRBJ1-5	CASSLYRGSNQPQHF	TGTGCCAGCAGCCTCTACAGGGGGAGCAATCAGCCCCAGCATTTT
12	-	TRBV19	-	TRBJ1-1	CASSMRGSEAFF	TGTGCCAGTAGTATGAGGGGGAGTGAAGCTTTCTTT
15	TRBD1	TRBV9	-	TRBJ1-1	CASSHGQGARTEAFF	TGTGCCAGCAGCCACGGACAGGGGGCGAGGACTGAAGCTTTCTTT
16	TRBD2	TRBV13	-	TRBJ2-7	CASSSSEVAGGYEQYF	TGTGCCAGCAGCTCCTCGGAGGTAGCGGGGGGGTACGAGCAGTACTTC
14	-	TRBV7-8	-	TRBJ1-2	CASSKGGADYGYTF	TGTGCCAGCAGCAAAGGGGGGGCGGACTATGGCTACACCTTC
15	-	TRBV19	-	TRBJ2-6	CASTIKGAGANVLTF	TGTGCCAGTACTATCAAGGGGGCTGGGGCCAACGTCCTGACTTTC
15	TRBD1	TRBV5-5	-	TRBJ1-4	CASTPGTGAGEKLFF	TGTGCCAGCACCCCCGGGACAGGGGCCGGAGAAAAACTGTTTTTT
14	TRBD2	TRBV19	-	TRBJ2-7	CASSVAGGSYEQYF	TGTGCCAGTAGTGTAGCGGGGGGCTCCTACGAGCAGTACTTC
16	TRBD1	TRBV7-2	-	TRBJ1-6	CASSKPTGDVDSPLHF	TGTGCCAGCAGCAAACCGACAGGGGACGTAGATTCACCCCTCCACTTT